The 31 T cell receptor beta chains listed next were all sequenced from one sample in a study of shared clonotypes between healthy human individuals. Sequencing was performed with immunoSEQ multiplex PCR; in TCRdb, only in-frame clones are kept and a portion is missing. The sample comprises 400,000 to 550,000 clones, 79% of which are singletons, and approximately 12% rests with the top ten. Sequencing was performed on PBMCs. The receptors originated from a woman between 40 and 50 years old in good health. Some clones in this sample may be carry-over from other donors' samples.

This rearrangement joins TRBV7-9 to TRBJ2-1; D may match TRBD1 or TRBD2 (6 bases each). There are 15 residues in the CDR3. CDR1 and CDR2 from the germline V gene are SEHNR and FQNEAQ (reference sequence). Trimming stripped 6 bases from V and 2 bases from J, with 14 bases between. CDR3 DNA sequence: TGTGCCAGCAGTTCTGTCGGGGGCCCCTACAATGAGCAGTTCTTC. Its translation is CASSSVGGPYNEQFF. The full variable domain, in which reference TRBV7-9 and TRBJ2-1 provide the parts outside the CDR3, is DTGVSQNPRHKITKRGQNVTFRCDPISEHNRLYWYRQTLGQGPEFLTYFQNEAQLEKSRLLSDRFSAERPKGSFSTLEIQRTEQGDSAMYLCASSSVGGPYNEQFFGPGTRLTVL.

As concerns this clone: Other nucleotide sequences from this sample produce the same CDR3. The V and J genes are TRBV18 and TRBJ2-1, with 16 bases that match TRBD2. CDR1 and CDR2 from the germline V gene are KGHSH and LQKENI. Trimming removed 4 bases from V and 7 bases from J; junction bases left unmatched: 1. This CDR3 has 15 residues. CDR3 residues: CASSLGLAGGNEQFF. CDR3 nucleotide sequence: TGTGCCAGCTCACTGGGACTAGCGGGAGGGAATGAGCAGTTCTTC.

The chain joins TRBV27 to TRBJ2-1; 8 positions match TRBD2. V lost 7 bases to trimming and J lost 10 bases; unmatched junction nucleotides: 30. CDR1 and CDR2 from the germline V gene are MNHEY and SMNVEV (reference sequence). There are 20 residues in the CDR3. The CDR3 DNA sequence: TGTGCCAGCACCAAGCCCGGGACTAGTACGGGAGGGCCCCGGCGGAGGGAGCAGTTCTTC. It yields the protein CASTKPGTSTGGPRRREQFF.

This chain connects TRBV4-1 to TRBJ1-2, with D perhaps TRBD1 (5 bases). In germline, CDR1 is MGHRA, CDR2 YSYEKL. CDR3 length: 14 residues. Trimming shortened V by 7 bases and J by 4 bases, and 16 bases separated the two germline ends. The DNA for the CDR3 is TGCGCCAGCACCCGGCGGGGGGGTTCCTATGGCTACACCTTC. It is translated as CASTRRGGSYGYTF.

The chain couples TRBV28 to TRBJ2-7, with TRBD2 identical over 11 bases. The CDR3 length is 15 residues. Germline CDR1 MDHEN, CDR2 SYDVKM. Trimming cost V 6 bases and J 6 bases; bases outside gene matches: 10. CDR3 in DNA: TGTGCCAGCAGACAACCGACTAGCGGGAACCGCGAGCAGTACTTC. Amino acid sequence: CASRQPTSGNREQYF.

DNA for the CDR3: TGCAGCGTTGAAGATGGGGGGCAGGGCTACACCTTC. Encoded protein: CSVEDGGQGYTF. V is TRBV29-1 and J is TRBJ1-2; tentative D call: TRBD1 (6 bases). This CDR3 spans 12 amino acids. Trimming pared 0 bases from V and 8 bases from J, leaving 10 bases between. Germline V gives CDR1 SQVTM, CDR2 ANQGSEA. Full variable domain (outside the CDR3, taken from reference TRBV29-1 and TRBJ1-2): SAVISQKPSRDICQRGTSLTIQCQVDSQVTMMFWYRQQPGQSLTLIATANQGSEATYESGFVIDKFPISRPNLTFSTLTVSNMSPEDSSIYLCSVEDGGQGYTFGSGTRLTVV.

This chain links TRBV28 with TRBJ1-1; no definite D call. This CDR3 contains 11 residues. CDR1 is MDHEN and CDR2 is SYDVKM in the germline V gene. V lost 7 bases and J 9 bases, leaving 12 bases between the germline ends. In nucleotides, the CDR3 is TGTGCCAGCATCGAACAGCGCCAAGCTTTCTTT. Translating it yields CASIEQRQAFF.

J is TRBJ2-3 and V is TRBV29-1, with 9 nucleotides matching TRBD1. Germline CDR1 and CDR2: SQVTM and ANQGSEA. J was trimmed by 7 bases and V by 3 bases; bases with no gene match: 8. The CDR3 is 14 amino acids. For the CDR3, the DNA is TGCAGCGTTGAGAGGGACAGGGACACGAATACGCAGTATTTT. It translates to CSVERDRDTNTQYF.

The genes are TRBV4-2 and TRBJ2-3; 7 bases map to TRBD2. CDR1 is LGHNA and CDR2 is YNFKEQ in the germline V gene. The CDR3 runs to 17 residues. The J segment lost 3 bases and the V segment lost 4 bases, leaving 13 bases of the junction unmatched. The CDR3 protein is CASSPRFLAGETDTQYF. CDR3 DNA sequence: TGTGCCAGCAGCCCCCGTTTCTTGGCGGGAGAGACAGATACGCAGTATTTT.

J is TRBJ1-4 and V is TRBV6-1; D remains ambiguous. This CDR3 comprises 14 residues. In germline, CDR1 is MNHNS, CDR2 SASEGT. Between the trimmed V and J ends, which lost 3 bases and 5 bases, there was a span of 10 bases. The CDR3 DNA reads TGTGCCAGCAGTGATTTCAGCCTGAATGAAAAACTGTTTTTT. Its translation is CASSDFSLNEKLFF.

The chain joins TRBV7-3 to TRBJ1-3; D gene unclear. V lost 4 bases to trimming and J lost 0 bases, with 7 bases between them. The CDR3 sequence is 14 residues long. CDR1 SGHTA and CDR2 FQGTGA come from the germline V gene. CDR3 nucleotide sequence: TGTGCCAGCAGCTCTGACTTCTCTGGAAACACCATATATTTT. This encodes CASSSDFSGNTIYF.

The chain has TRBV7-2 and TRBJ1-5; D unclear. The CDR3 runs to 15 residues. Looked up from germline, CDR1 is SGHTA and CDR2 is FQGNSA. The V and J ends lost 4 bases and 1 base respectively, with 11 bases between them. For the CDR3, the DNA is TGTGCCAGCAGCTCTCAGACGGGAAGCAATCAGCCCCAGCATTTT. It yields the protein CASSSQTGSNQPQHF.

Only a few counts were recorded for this clone. The chain couples TRBV5-4 to TRBJ2-3; 9 bases agree with TRBD2. CDR3 length equals 15 residues. The germline V gene has CDR1 SGHNT and CDR2 YYREEE (reference sequence). Unmatched junction bases numbered 1, after V lost 0 bases and J lost 2 bases. The CDR3 DNA reads TGTGCCAGCAGCTTGGAGCGGGAGGCCACAGATACGCAGTATTTT. Its protein product is CASSLEREATDTQYF.

The rearrangement joins TRBV28 to TRBJ2-1, with 9 bases matching TRBD1. The CDR3 consists of 15 residues. CDR1 is MDHEN and CDR2 is SYDVKM in the germline V gene. The V and J ends lost 7 bases and 7 bases, in that order; junction bases with no gene match: 11. The CDR3 reads CASILGQGVWNEQFF. The CDR3 nucleotides read TGTGCCAGCATCCTGGGACAGGGAGTTTGGAATGAGCAGTTCTTC.

The chain carries TRBV5-4 and TRBJ2-1, with TRBD2 matching 13 bases. The CDR3 runs 19 residues. Germline V CDR1 and CDR2: SGHNT, YYREEE (reference sequence). V lost 4 bases to trimming and J lost 3 bases; unmatched junction nucleotides: 13. CDR3 sequence: CASSASGTSGKGNYNEQFF. CDR3 DNA sequence: TGTGCCAGCAGCGCATCCGGGACTAGCGGGAAGGGGAACTACAATGAGCAGTTCTTC.

The chain links TRBV9 to TRBJ2-7, with 7 bases matching TRBD1. Germline V CDR1 and CDR2: SGDLS, YYNGEE. V gave up 1 base and J gave up 7 bases; unmatched junction bases: 8. The length of the CDR3 is 14 residues. The CDR3: CASSVSGGMREQYF. CDR3 in DNA: TGTGCCAGCAGCGTATCAGGGGGAATGAGGGAGCAGTACTTC.

This clone was seen only once. The chain is built from TRBV27 and TRBJ1-2; possibly TRBD1 for D (6 bases). CDR1 MNHEY and CDR2 SMNVEV come from the germline V gene (reference sequence). The CDR3 covers 16 residues. V lost 3 bases and J 3 bases, leaving 17 bases between the germline ends. The CDR3 sequence is CASSFLGETGHYGYTF. The CDR3 nucleotides are TGTGCCAGCAGTTTCCTTGGAGAGACAGGTCACTATGGCTACACCTTC.

V is TRBV5-1 and J is TRBJ2-3; possible D gene TRBD1, 5 bases. Germline CDR1 and CDR2: SGHRS and YFSETQ. The CDR3 totals 15 residues. V was pared by 0 bases and J by 2 bases, with 10 bases between. CDR3 sequence: CASSLVAGPTDTQYF. The CDR3 bases are TGCGCCAGCAGCTTGGTGGCAGGGCCCACAGATACGCAGTATTTT.

Regarding this clone: Its ends do not fully match the called genes, so a read error is possible. The chain has TRBV20-1 and TRBJ1-4; D remains unclear. Germline assignment: CDR1 DFQATT and CDR2 SNEGSKA (reference sequence). This CDR3 contains 11 residues. The CDR3 here is CSARAREKLFF. CDR3 nucleotide sequence: TGCAGTGCCAGAGCCCGGGAAAAACTGTTTTTT.

The count of this clone is one. The V gene is TRBV7-2, the J gene TRBJ2-1, with 10 bases fitting TRBD2. Germline CDR1 SGHTA, CDR2 FQGNSA. This CDR3 spans 16 amino acids. V shed 4 bases and J 6 bases; nucleotides not matched to a gene: 9. The CDR3 is CASSYRRGLATNEQFF. CDR3 coding DNA: TGTGCCAGCAGCTACCGTAGGGGACTAGCGACCAATGAGCAGTTCTTC.

V is TRBV27 and J is TRBJ2-3; tentative D call: TRBD1 (6 bases). Germline loops: CDR1 MNHEY, CDR2 SMNVEV (reference sequence). The CDR3 length is 15 residues. The V end was cut by 4 bases, the J end by 2 bases, with 13 bases between. CDR3 bases: TGTGCCAGCAGTTGGAGCGGACAGCTCACAGATACGCAGTATTTT. Amino acids: CASSWSGQLTDTQYF.

The CDR3 DNA sequence: TGTGCCAGTAGTATTCTAGCGGGAGTCTATGAGCAGTTCTTC. Its translation: CASSILAGVYEQFF. The V call is TRBV19, the J call TRBJ2-1; the match to TRBD2 covers 10 bases. This CDR3 has 14 residues. Germline CDR1 and CDR2: LNHDA and SQIVND (reference sequence). V lost 3 bases and J lost 8; bases outside the gene matches: 4.

This clone turned up a few times. This chain connects TRBV13 to TRBJ2-6; D is unclear. V was clipped by 4 bases and J by 0 bases, with 10 bases between them. The germline gives CDR1 PRHDT, CDR2 FYEKMQ (reference sequence). The CDR3 has 16 residues. The CDR3, as DNA: TGTGCCAGCAGCTCCTCGGAGACCTCTGGGGCCAACGTCCTGACTTTC. The encoded protein is CASSSSETSGANVLTF.

The V call is TRBV4-1, the J call TRBJ1-3; 8 bases are shared with TRBD1. The junction had 4 bases not matched to a gene; V was cut back by 1 base and J by 2 bases. CDR1 MGHRA and CDR2 YSYEKL come from the germline V gene. This CDR3 is 16 amino acids long. Here the CDR3 DNA reads TGCGCCAGCAGCCAAGTTGGACAGGGACCTGGAAACACCATATATTTT. The encoded protein is CASSQVGQGPGNTIYF.

This chain connects TRBV7-2 to TRBJ1-5; TRBD1 might be the D (5 bases). Germline CDR1 SGHTA, CDR2 FQGNSA. Trimming cost V 4 bases and J 2 bases, with 12 bases left between them. There are 15 residues in the CDR3. In DNA form, the CDR3 reads TGTGCCAGCAGCTCCTCGGGGGGAGGCAATCAGCCCCAGCATTTT. Its translation: CASSSSGGGNQPQHF. Supplemented by reference TRBV7-2 and TRBJ1-5, the full variable domain reads GAGVSQSPSNKVTEKGKDVELRCDPISGHTALYWYRQSLGQGLEFLIYFQGNSAPDKSGLPSDRFSAERTGGSVSTLTIQRTQQEDSAVYLCASSSSGGGNQPQHFGDGTRLSIL.

V is TRBV5-1 and J is TRBJ1-6; 9 nucleotides line up with TRBD1. The CDR3 spans 15 residues. With 4 bases clipped from V and 11 bases from J, the junction kept 10 bases outside the gene matches. Germline assignment: CDR1 SGHRS and CDR2 YFSETQ. The CDR3 is CASSPAGTGFTPLHF. In DNA, the CDR3 is TGCGCCAGCAGCCCCGCCGGGACAGGGTTCACACCCCTCCACTTT.

This chain joins TRBV4-1 and TRBJ2-5; D not resolved. The CDR3 sequence is 17 residues long. V lost 0 bases to trimming and J lost 0 bases, with 14 bases between them. Per the germline V gene, CDR1 is MGHRA and CDR2 is YSYEKL. The CDR3 DNA sequence: TGCGCCAGCAGCCAAGATGTGGGCACCGGGTACCAAGAGACCCAGTACTTC. Translated, it gives CASSQDVGTGYQETQYF.

The V and J genes are TRBV5-1 and TRBJ2-3, with TRBD1 as a possible D gene (5 bases). Trimming shortened V by 1 base and J by 1 base, and 10 bases separated the two germline ends. Germline V gene lookup returns CDR1 SGHRS and CDR2 YFSETQ. The CDR3 spans 15 residues. Here the CDR3 DNA reads TGCGCCAGCAGCTTGACAGGTTTTGGCACAGATACGCAGTATTTT. It is translated as CASSLTGFGTDTQYF.

Points on this clone: The likely explanation is a read error, given a far larger clone one base away. The rearrangement uses TRBV6-5 and TRBJ1-1, with TRBD1 as a possible D gene (5 bases). Germline V gene sequence: CDR1 MNHEY, CDR2 SVGAGI. The CDR3 runs 13 residues. CDR3 in DNA: TGTGCCAGCAGGGACACGGGAGGCACTGAAGCTTCCTTT. Translated: CASRDTGGTEASF.

This chain links TRBV7-2 with TRBJ2-4; the match to TRBD2 covers 16 bases. The CDR3 extends over 17 amino acids. Germline V lookup: CDR1 SGHTA, CDR2 FQGNSA. J lost 6 bases, V lost 5 bases, and 7 bases had no gene match. This CDR3 is CASSLGLAGGPGNIQYF. The CDR3 region has the DNA TGTGCCAGCAGCCTGGGACTAGCGGGAGGGCCCGGAAACATTCAGTACTTC.

Remarks on this clone: This clone may be a read error of a much larger clone one base away. The identical CDR3 is also encoded by other nucleotide sequences in the sample. CDR3 amino acids: CASSFLGDSNQPQHF. In nucleotides, the CDR3 is TGTGCCAGCAGTTTCCTAGGAGATAGCAATCAGCCCCAGCATTTT. This chain links TRBV27 with TRBJ1-5; D gene unclear. Germline V gives CDR1 MNHEY, CDR2 SMNVEV (reference sequence). The CDR3 contains 15 residues. The V and J ends lost 3 bases and 0 bases respectively, with 9 bases between them.